A selection of T cell receptor beta chains follows, all from one sample in a study of blood T cell repertoires in COVID-19. Sequencing used immunoSEQ multiplex PCR; TCRdb keeps in-frame clones, though not all of them. The sample records about 180,000 clones, roughly 86% being singletons. The source material was peripheral blood. These TCRs come from a woman aged 45 to 65 with acute or convalescent COVID-19. CDR3s include the opening cysteine and the closing phenylalanine or tryptophan. D genes are given only for firm matches. Not every row has a clone size; where given, it reads once, few, many or a size class.

v_gene: TRBV5-6
abundance: .
d_gene: .
j_gene: TRBJ1-1
CDR3nt: TGTGCCAGCAGCTTCTTAGCGGGCACTGAAGCTTTCTTT
CDR3aa: CASSFLAGTEAFF

v_gene: TRBV6-4
abundance: few
d_gene: .
j_gene: TRBJ2-1
CDR3nt: TGTGCCAGCAGTGACTCTGGGACCCCGGGGGATGAGCAGTTCTTC
CDR3aa: CASSDSGTPGDEQFF

v_gene: TRBV11-2
abundance: .
d_gene: TRBD2
j_gene: TRBJ2-1
CDR3nt: TGTGCCAGCAGCCCCCCCGCGACTAGCGGGAGTGCTGAGCAGTTCTTC
CDR3aa: CASSPPATSGSAEQFF

v_gene: TRBV6-5
abundance: .
d_gene: .
j_gene: TRBJ1-1
CDR3nt: TGTGCCAGCACCTTCCGGGGGAACACTGAAGCTTTCTTT
CDR3aa: CASTFRGNTEAFF

v_gene: TRBV27
abundance: few
d_gene: .
j_gene: TRBJ2-5
CDR3nt: TGTGCCAGCAGTTCGCCCGGGACTGGTGGAGAGACCCAGTACTTC
CDR3aa: CASSSPGTGGETQYF

v_gene: TRBV7-3
abundance: .
d_gene: .
j_gene: TRBJ2-3
CDR3nt: TGTGCCAGCAGCTCCCGGACTGAAACAGATACGCAGTATTTT
CDR3aa: CASSSRTETDTQYF

v_gene: TRBV10-2
abundance: .
d_gene: .
j_gene: TRBJ2-2
CDR3nt: TGCGCCAGCGAACCCGGACTCTACGGGGAGCTGTTTTTT
CDR3aa: CASEPGLYGELFF

v_gene: TRBV24-1
abundance: .
d_gene: TRBD1
j_gene: TRBJ1-2
CDR3nt: TGTGCCACCAGTGACCGACAGGGTGATGGCTACACCTTC
CDR3aa: CATSDRQGDGYTF

v_gene: TRBV6-6
abundance: .
d_gene: TRBD1
j_gene: TRBJ1-3
CDR3nt: TGTGCCAGCAGGAACGAACAGGGGAGTGGAAACACCATATATTTT
CDR3aa: CASRNEQGSGNTIYF

v_gene: TRBV6-2/TRBV6-3
abundance: .
d_gene: .
j_gene: TRBJ2-3
CDR3nt: TGTGCCAGCAGTCGACTAGATACGCAGTATTTT
CDR3aa: CASSRLDTQYF

v_gene: TRBV7-9
abundance: .
d_gene: TRBD2
j_gene: TRBJ2-1
CDR3nt: TGTGCCAGCAGCTTAAGCCTAGCGGAGGTTGAGCAGTTCTTC
CDR3aa: CASSLSLAEVEQFF

v_gene: TRBV29-1
abundance: .
d_gene: .
j_gene: TRBJ1-1
CDR3nt: TGCAGCGTTGAGTACGATCGCACAACAAGAGAAGCTTTCTTT
CDR3aa: CSVEYDRTTREAFF

v_gene: TRBV15
abundance: .
d_gene: TRBD1
j_gene: TRBJ1-1
CDR3nt: TGTGCCACCAGCAGACGACAGGGGGATAACACTGAAGCTTTCTTT
CDR3aa: CATSRRQGDNTEAFF

v_gene: TRBV6-5
abundance: .
d_gene: TRBD2
j_gene: TRBJ2-1
CDR3nt: TGTGCCAGCAGATCTAGCGGGGCATGGGGGAATGAGCAGTTCTTC
CDR3aa: CASRSSGAWGNEQFF

v_gene: TRBV11-3
abundance: once
d_gene: TRBD1
j_gene: TRBJ2-1
CDR3nt: TGTGCCAGCAGCTTGGGGACAGGGTCCTACAATGAGCAGTTCTTC
CDR3aa: CASSLGTGSYNEQFF

v_gene: TRBV10-2
abundance: .
d_gene: .
j_gene: TRBJ1-5
CDR3nt: TGCGCCAGCAATTCGGGGTTCGTGTGGAGGCCTGGGGATCAGCCCCAGCATTTT
CDR3aa: CASNSGFVWRPGDQPQHF

v_gene: TRBV5-5
abundance: .
d_gene: TRBD1
j_gene: TRBJ2-3
CDR3nt: TGTGCCAGCCGACAGGGGGCGAGGGGCACAGATACGCAGTATTTT
CDR3aa: CASRQGARGTDTQYF

v_gene: TRBV10-3
abundance: .
d_gene: .
j_gene: TRBJ2-7
CDR3nt: TGTGCCACGCGGCGGAGTGAAGACGAGCAGTACTTC
CDR3aa: CATRRSEDEQYF

v_gene: TRBV7-9
abundance: once
d_gene: .
j_gene: TRBJ2-3
CDR3nt: TGTGCCAGCAGCCCAACTATAGATACGCAGTATTTT
CDR3aa: CASSPTIDTQYF

v_gene: TRBV6-2/TRBV6-3
abundance: .
d_gene: .
j_gene: TRBJ2-7
CDR3nt: TGTGCCAGCAGTAACCCGGGACTCTCTTCCTACGAGCAGTACTTC
CDR3aa: CASSNPGLSSYEQYF

v_gene: TRBV12-3/TRBV12-4
abundance: .
d_gene: .
j_gene: TRBJ1-1
CDR3nt: TGTGCCAGCAGTTTGGGGGCCCTATCAGTAGCTTTCTTT
CDR3aa: CASSLGALSVAFF

v_gene: TRBV12-3/TRBV12-4
abundance: few
d_gene: .
j_gene: TRBJ1-2
CDR3nt: TGTGCCAGCAGTTCCACAGGGTTTCACACCTTC
CDR3aa: CASSSTGFHTF

v_gene: TRBV12-3/TRBV12-4
abundance: .
d_gene: .
j_gene: TRBJ2-3
CDR3nt: TGTGCCAGCAGTACCGAGGCAGATACGCAGTATTTT
CDR3aa: CASSTEADTQYF

v_gene: TRBV3-1/TRBV3-2
abundance: .
d_gene: TRBD2
j_gene: TRBJ2-3
CDR3nt: TGTGCCAGCAGCCAAGATGTAGCGGGGGGGAGCACAGATACGCAGTATTTT
CDR3aa: CASSQDVAGGSTDTQYF

v_gene: TRBV5-1
abundance: .
d_gene: TRBD1
j_gene: TRBJ1-1
CDR3nt: TGCGCCAGCAGCCCACCACTTGGGACAGGGCACACTGAAGCTTTCTTT
CDR3aa: CASSPPLGTGHTEAFF

v_gene: TRBV30
abundance: .
d_gene: TRBD1
j_gene: TRBJ1-1
CDR3nt: TGTGCCTCCCGGAGGACAGGGCAGAACACTGAAGCTTTCTTT
CDR3aa: CASRRTGQNTEAFF

v_gene: TRBV3-1/TRBV3-2
abundance: .
d_gene: .
j_gene: TRBJ2-7
CDR3nt: TGTGCCAGCAGCCAAGATTTAACCTACGAGCAGTACTTC
CDR3aa: CASSQDLTYEQYF

v_gene: TRBV11-2
abundance: .
d_gene: .
j_gene: TRBJ2-3
CDR3nt: TGTGCCAGCAGCTTAACGACTGGAGGCACGCAGTATTTT
CDR3aa: CASSLTTGGTQYF

v_gene: TRBV27
abundance: .
d_gene: .
j_gene: TRBJ2-1
CDR3nt: TGTGCCAGCAAGGGGTGGGATGAGCAGTTCTTC
CDR3aa: CASKGWDEQFF

v_gene: TRBV6-2/TRBV6-3
abundance: .
d_gene: .
j_gene: TRBJ2-1
CDR3nt: TGTGCCAGCAGTTATGGAGACCCCTACAATGAGCAGTTCTTC
CDR3aa: CASSYGDPYNEQFF

v_gene: TRBV13
abundance: few
d_gene: .
j_gene: TRBJ1-3
CDR3nt: TGTGCCAGCAGCCCGAGGGAAACTGGAAACACCATATATTTT
CDR3aa: CASSPRETGNTIYF

v_gene: TRBV19
abundance: .
d_gene: TRBD1
j_gene: TRBJ2-7
CDR3nt: TGTGCCAGTAGTCCCCACCCCGGACAGGGACCCTACGAGCAGTACTTC
CDR3aa: CASSPHPGQGPYEQYF

v_gene: TRBV11-2
abundance: .
d_gene: .
j_gene: TRBJ2-7
CDR3nt: TGTGCCAGCAGCCGAGGGCTCGAGCAGTACTTC
CDR3aa: CASSRGLEQYF

v_gene: TRBV11-3
abundance: .
d_gene: .
j_gene: TRBJ2-3
CDR3nt: TGTGCCAGCAGCTTAGGACAGACCTATACGCAGTATTTT
CDR3aa: CASSLGQTYTQYF

v_gene: TRBV6-2/TRBV6-3
abundance: .
d_gene: .
j_gene: TRBJ1-5
CDR3nt: TGTGCCAGCAGTTTCCGACTGAGCAATCAGCCCCAGCATTTT
CDR3aa: CASSFRLSNQPQHF